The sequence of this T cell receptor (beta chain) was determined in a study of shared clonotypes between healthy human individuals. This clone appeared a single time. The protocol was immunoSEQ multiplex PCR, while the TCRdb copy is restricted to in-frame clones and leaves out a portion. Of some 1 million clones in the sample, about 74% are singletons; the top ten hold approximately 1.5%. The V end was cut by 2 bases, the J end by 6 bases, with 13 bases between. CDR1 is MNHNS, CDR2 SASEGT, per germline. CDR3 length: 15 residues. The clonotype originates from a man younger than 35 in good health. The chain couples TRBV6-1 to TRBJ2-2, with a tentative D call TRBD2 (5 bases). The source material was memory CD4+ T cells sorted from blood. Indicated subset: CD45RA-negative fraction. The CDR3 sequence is CASSEIGIMAGELFF. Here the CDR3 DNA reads TGTGCCAGCAGTGAAATCGGGATAATGGCCGGGGAGCTGTTTTTT.